This is a list of T cell receptor beta chains from one sample in a study of cytomegalovirus exposure and HLA in healthy donors. TCRdb's table, derived via immunoSEQ multiplex PCR, lists solely in-frame clones and lacks some. The top ten clones hold about 0.37% of a sample with some 200,000 clones, roughly 80% of them seen once. Sample: PBMCs. These receptors were obtained from a male donor in good health and CMV-seropositive. The conserved cysteine and the conserved F or W are not part of the CDR3 here. Fields, in order: J gene, V gene, D gene, CDR3 protein. D genes are given only for firm matches.

j_gene: TRBJ1-4; v_gene: TRBV5-4; d_gene: .; CDR3aa: ASSLRQDWNEKLF
j_gene: TRBJ1-4; v_gene: TRBV27; d_gene: .; CDR3aa: ASSFYTGNNEKLF
j_gene: TRBJ1-2; v_gene: TRBV9; d_gene: .; CDR3aa: ASSVDGNNYGYT
j_gene: TRBJ2-3; v_gene: TRBV18; d_gene: TRBD1; CDR3aa: ASSPRQGATDTQY
j_gene: TRBJ2-1; v_gene: TRBV6-1; d_gene: .; CDR3aa: ASTEALSSYNEQF
j_gene: TRBJ1-6; v_gene: TRBV7-6; d_gene: .; CDR3aa: ASSLESESPLH
j_gene: TRBJ2-1; v_gene: TRBV5-1; d_gene: .; CDR3aa: ASSLDYHEQF
j_gene: TRBJ2-5; v_gene: TRBV5-4; d_gene: TRBD2; CDR3aa: ASSLALTSGGAETQY
j_gene: TRBJ2-7; v_gene: TRBV6-5; d_gene: TRBD2; CDR3aa: ASSYSGLAAYEQY
j_gene: TRBJ1-2; v_gene: TRBV6-6; d_gene: TRBD1; CDR3aa: ASSADRGSYGYT
j_gene: TRBJ2-7; v_gene: TRBV4-2; d_gene: .; CDR3aa: ASSQQVQVEQY
j_gene: TRBJ1-2; v_gene: TRBV5-6; d_gene: .; CDR3aa: ASSAGTVLYGYT
j_gene: TRBJ1-5; v_gene: TRBV7-2; d_gene: TRBD1; CDR3aa: ASSLARTGSSGQPQH
j_gene: TRBJ1-2; v_gene: TRBV11-2; d_gene: .; CDR3aa: ASSLDTDYGYT
j_gene: TRBJ1-5; v_gene: TRBV10-3; d_gene: TRBD1; CDR3aa: AISPGTGNQPQH
j_gene: TRBJ2-7; v_gene: TRBV7-2; d_gene: TRBD1; CDR3aa: ASSSQGAYEQY
j_gene: TRBJ2-4; v_gene: TRBV9; d_gene: TRBD2; CDR3aa: ASSVGLAGWENIQY
j_gene: TRBJ2-7; v_gene: TRBV4-1; d_gene: .; CDR3aa: ASSQEGGGTYEQY
j_gene: TRBJ1-5; v_gene: TRBV11-2; d_gene: .; CDR3aa: ASSPTGTRGGQPQH